Listed here are 11 T cell receptor beta chains from one sample, sequenced in a study of response to subunit inactivated influenza vaccine. TCRdb recomputed calls from the RT-PCR reads with MiXCR, one row per CDR3 protein. The sample includes roughly 460,000 distinct CDR3 sequences, about 10% of them seen just once. Sequences were derived from PBMCs from blood, sampled roughly 6 weeks after vaccination. The origin of the receptors is a man in his forties or fifties who received an inactivated influenza vaccine.

The chain uses TRBV28 and TRBJ1-5; the match to TRBD1 covers 7 bases. This CDR3 comprises 14 residues. Germline CDR1 reads MDHEN; CDR2 reads SYDVKM. V lost 7 bases and J lost 4; bases outside the gene matches: 7. The CDR3 sequence is CASNTGAVNQPQHF. CDR3 bases: TGTGCCAGCAATACAGGGGCAGTTAATCAGCCCCAGCATTTT. Looking up the rest from reference TRBV28 and TRBJ1-5 gives the full variable domain: DVKVTQSSRYLVKRTGEKVFLECVQDMDHENMFWYRQDPGLGLRLIYFSYDVKMKEKGDIPEGYSVSREKKERFSLILESASTNQTSMYLCASNTGAVNQPQHFGDGTRLSIL.

In this sample, this clonotype turned up a few times. This chain links TRBV5-1 with TRBJ2-2; possibly TRBD2 for D (5 bases). V lost 2 bases and J 5 bases, leaving 19 bases between the germline ends. This CDR3 contains 17 residues. Germline V gives CDR1 SGHRS, CDR2 YFSETQ. CDR3 in amino acids: CASSFERSGWRTGELFF. The CDR3 nucleotides are TGCGCCAGCAGCTTCGAAAGGAGCGGTTGGCGGACCGGGGAGCTGTTTTTT.

The chain joins TRBV11-2 to TRBJ2-3, with 13 bases matching TRBD2. With 3 bases clipped from V and 1 base from J, the junction kept 10 bases outside the gene matches. This CDR3 contains 19 residues. The germline CDR1 and CDR2 sequences are SGHAT and FQNNGV. The CDR3 DNA sequence: TGTGCCAGCAGCTTGGTTACTAGCGGGGGGGTACGCGGCACAGATACGCAGTATTTT. Residues: CASSLVTSGGVRGTDTQYF.

There are many counts of this clonotype. The rearrangement uses TRBV29-1 and TRBJ1-5; 8 positions match TRBD1. Germline trimming cut 6 bases from V and 6 bases from J; bases unmatched to any gene: 7. Germline values: CDR1 SQVTM, CDR2 ANQGSEA. The CDR3 has 13 amino acids. The CDR3 nucleotides are TGCAGCGTCGGTGGACAGGGAGGTCAGCCCCAGCATTTT. It is translated as CSVGGQGGQPQHF.

In its sample, this clonotype was seen many times. This sequence joins TRBV6-4 and TRBJ2-3; tentatively, D is TRBD2 (6 bases). V shed 0 bases and J shed 1 base, with 11 bases lying between them. Germline V gives CDR1 MRHNA, CDR2 SNTAGT. The CDR3 totals 16 residues. CDR3 coding DNA: TGTGCCAGCAGTGACTCGGGGGGTAGTGGCACAGATACGCAGTATTTT. This sequence encodes CASSDSGGSGTDTQYF.

The chain is built from TRBV5-1 and TRBJ1-2; possibly TRBD1 for D (5 bases). V was clipped by 0 bases and J by 8 bases, with 17 bases between them. CDR1 and CDR2 from the germline V gene are SGHRS and YFSETQ. The CDR3 spans 15 residues. CDR3: CASSLVYQGLRGYTF. The CDR3 bases are TGCGCCAGCAGCTTGGTTTATCAGGGATTGAGGGGCTACACCTTC.

This clonotype was found many times. The CDR3 nucleotides are TGTGCCAGCAGTTTTTCTGGAGTCTATAATGAGCAGTTCTTC. Translating it yields CASSFSGVYNEQFF. This sequence joins TRBV12-3 or TRBV12-4 and TRBJ2-1; D remains unclear. With 3 bases removed from V and 7 bases from J, the gap between germline ends came to 13 bases. This CDR3 is built from 14 residues.

The chain combines TRBV20-1 with TRBJ2-7; 11 bases line up with TRBD2. This CDR3 spans 17 amino acids. V gave up 5 bases and J gave up 0 bases; unmatched junction bases: 12. Germline loops: CDR1 DFQATT, CDR2 SNEGSKA (reference sequence). CDR3 in DNA: TGCAGTGCTCTTCGACTAGCGGGAACCTCAAACTCCTACGAGCAGTACTTC. Translating gives CSALRLAGTSNSYEQYF.

This clonotype appeared many times. The rearrangement joins TRBV11-2 to TRBJ2-7; D unresolved. Germline V lookup: CDR1 SGHAT, CDR2 FQNNGV. The CDR3 covers 13 residues. Trimming removed 4 bases from V and 0 bases from J, with 7 bases in between. The CDR3 loop reads CASSSDDSYEQYF. CDR3 DNA: TGTGCCAGCAGCTCCGATGACTCCTACGAGCAGTACTTC.

This clonotype was found a few times. CDR3: CASSLERRASRNTEAFF. In nucleotides, the CDR3 is TGCGCCAGCAGCTTGGAAAGGAGGGCTTCACGGAACACTGAAGCTTTCTTT. The chain has TRBV5-1 and TRBJ1-1, with D unresolved. CDR3 size: 17 residues. Trimming pared 0 bases from V and 1 base from J, leaving 16 bases between. CDR1 SGHRS and CDR2 YFSETQ come from the germline V gene.

The CDR3 region is CASSHGWDIYEQYF. The DNA for the CDR3 is TGTGCCAGCAGCCATGGATGGGACATCTACGAGCAGTACTTC. The rearrangement joins TRBV5-6 to TRBJ2-7; D is perhaps TRBD1 (6 bases). The V gene's germline CDR1 is SGHDT and CDR2 YYEEEE. V dropped 4 bases and J dropped 3 bases, with 14 bases sitting between them. CDR3 length: 14 residues.